This TCR beta chain was identified during a study of cytotoxic CD8 clonotypes in ibrutinib-treated CLL. The overall study: Within the patient group, around 11 were relapsed/refractory and fewer than 16 treatment-naive, and 17 were IGHV unmutated. Treatment had run for a median approximately eleven months, range 6 to 36, when response samples were taken.

Study observations and caveats: Researchers report that baseline clonality outpaced age-matched healthy donors and tracked circulating CD8+ T-cell counts.

Turning to this clone: Its antigen is as yet unknown.

Sequencing sought depths of 1 in 200,000 to 1 in 1 million T cells. Using immunoSEQ multiplex PCR, the repertoire was profiled, and TCRdb retains in-frame clones only, with some absent. The table includes 150,000 or so clones, 80% detected once. Specimen: PBMCs, collected after 36 months of ibrutinib treatment. The receptor was isolated from a human donor with chronic lymphocytic leukemia.

The CDR3 coding sequence is TGTGCCAGCTCACCATCGGAGGGGACACCCGAGCAGTACTTC. This sequence encodes CASSPSEGTPEQYF. This chain uses TRBV18 with TRBJ2-7, with D possibly being TRBD1 or TRBD2 (6 bases each). Looked up from germline, CDR1 is KGHSH and CDR2 is LQKENI. CDR3 length: 14 amino acids. With 2 bases removed from V and 6 bases from J, the gap between germline ends came to 14 bases.